This T cell receptor (beta chain) was captured by sequencing in a study of T cell responses to AZD1222 COVID-19 vaccine. Study outcomes and limitations: Reportedly, nearly half of unique spike TCRs recognized epitopes outside B.1.351/B.1.1.7 mutations. CD4 TCRs associated with vaccination spanned spike, dominating at 160-218 and 743-854. Two AZD1222 doses significantly raised spike-specific TCR breadth and depth over controls. In a largely white British group with more females than males, clonal diversity was possibly underestimated.

The CDR3 has 18 amino acids. Germline CDR1 reads MNHEY; CDR2 reads SVGEGT. The V gene end was trimmed by 1 base and the J gene end by 2 bases; junction bases not matched to a gene: 8. The table came from immunoSEQ multiplex PCR; TCRdb's copy has only in-frame clones and leaves some out. The sample consists of around 120,000 clones, roughly 84% of them appearing once. A note on this clone: Antigen specificity is unknown.

The specimen comprised peripheral blood, sampled on day 0 of AZD1222 vaccination. The sequence was collected from an adult in good health. The V and J genes are TRBV6-2 or TRBV6-3 and TRBJ2-5; TRBD2 matches at 12 bases. The CDR3 sequence: CASSYFGLAGRAQETQYF. The CDR3 DNA reads TGTGCCAGCAGTTACTTCGGACTAGCGGGGAGGGCTCAAGAGACCCAGTACTTC.